These 8 T cell receptor beta chains originate from one sample sequenced in a study of cytomegalovirus exposure and HLA in healthy donors. 13 Jbeta primers and 60 Vbeta primers were used for the PCR. This table comes from immunoSEQ multiplex PCR, and its TCRdb copy is limited to in-frame clones, with some not included. Here the sample spans under 95,000 clones, roughly 72% being singletons. The sequenced sample was PBMCs. The receptor source for this set is a young man in good health and CMV-seropositive.

The chain has TRBV5-1 and TRBJ1-2, with 7 nucleotides matching TRBD1. CDR1 SGHRS and CDR2 YFSETQ come from the germline V gene. CDR3 size: 14 residues. V shed 2 bases, J shed 3 bases, and the junction held 4 bases outside the gene matches. CDR3 in amino acids: CASSLGGLDYGYTF. The CDR3 DNA sequence: TGCGCCAGCAGCTTAGGGGGCTTAGACTATGGCTACACCTTC.

The rearrangement uses TRBV28 and TRBJ2-7, with D perhaps TRBD2 (5 bases). The CDR3 consists of 14 residues. The germline V gene encodes CDR1 MDHEN and CDR2 SYDVKM. V lost 10 bases and J lost 3, with 19 bases in between. CDR3 region: CATRLSGSFYEQYF. Written as DNA, the CDR3 is TGTGCCACCCGATTGTCGGGATCCTTCTACGAGCAGTACTTC.

V gene TRBV4-1 combines with J gene TRBJ2-6; D not resolved. Germline-derived CDR1 and CDR2 are MGHRA and YSYEKL. The CDR3 has 15 residues. V lost 3 bases and J lost 2, with 8 bases in between. CDR3 region: CASSQAVPGANVLTF. DNA of the CDR3: TGCGCCAGCAGCCAGGCCGTCCCTGGGGCCAACGTCCTGACTTTC.

Remarks on this clone: One end of the junction does not line up with germline, which may come from a read error. The chain combines TRBV6-5 with TRBJ2-2, with D perhaps matching TRBD2 (5 bases). CDR1 and CDR2 (germline): MNHEY, SVGAGI. CDR3 length: 13 amino acids. This CDR3 is CASSYREHRGAVF. In DNA form, the CDR3 reads TGTGCCAGCAGTTACAGGGAACACCGGGGAGCTGTTTTT.

The chain carries TRBV5-1 and TRBJ2-3, with 8 nucleotides matching TRBD1. This CDR3 comprises 15 residues. CDR1 is SGHRS and CDR2 is YFSETQ in the germline V gene. After removal of 3 bases from V and 10 bases from J, the junction contained 13 bases not matched to a gene. CDR3 protein: CASSSRQGKEASQYF. The DNA for the CDR3 is TGCGCCAGCAGCTCACGACAGGGGAAGGAGGCCTCGCAGTATTTT.

This sequence joins TRBV30 and TRBJ1-1; D perhaps matches TRBD1 (6 bases). CDR3 length: 13 amino acids. The ends were cut back, 0 bases at V and 2 bases at J, with 7 bases in the middle. Germline V gene lookup returns CDR1 GTSNPN and CDR2 SVGIG (reference sequence). The CDR3 loop is CAWSVQGNTEAFF. CDR3 nucleotides: TGTGCCTGGAGTGTACAGGGAAACACTGAAGCTTTCTTT.

This clone has at least ten counts. The chain has TRBV7-9 and TRBJ1-1; TRBD1 is a possible D gene (6 bases). Germline assignment: CDR1 SEHNR and CDR2 FQNEAQ (reference sequence). This CDR3 spans 14 amino acids. The V and J ends lost 4 bases and 1 base respectively, with 10 bases between them. The CDR3 DNA sequence: TGTGCCAGCAGCTCCTCACAGGGGAACACTGAAGCTTTCTTT. This gives the protein CASSSSQGNTEAFF.

The chain has TRBV28 and TRBJ2-1; 12 nucleotides line up with TRBD2. The J segment lost 8 bases and the V segment lost 6 bases, leaving 14 bases of the junction unmatched. Germline V lookup: CDR1 MDHEN, CDR2 SYDVKM. The CDR3 runs to 17 residues. CDR3 loop: CASSLFGLAGRVDEQFF. CDR3 nucleotide sequence: TGTGCCAGCAGCCTATTCGGACTAGCGGGACGGGTGGATGAGCAGTTCTTC.